This record concerns one TCR beta chain sequence. This sample stems from a study of blood T cell repertoires in COVID-19. The wider study: COVID-19 samples, acute and convalescent, were from the United States, Italy and Spain. Sources were T cells, B-cell-depleted T cells, or PBMCs; the material itself was cDNA or gDNA.

Libraries were prepared by immunoSEQ multiplex PCR; TCRdb keeps only in-frame clonotypes and omits some of them. The sample consists of around 130,000 clones, approximately 88% of them appearing once. This clonotype was obtained from a man aged 70 or older with active COVID-19. Material: peripheral blood.

The CDR3, as DNA: TGTGCCAGTAGTAACCAGAATATCAATGAGCAGTTCTTC. Protein sequence: CASSNQNINEQFF. J is TRBJ2-1 and V is TRBV19; D unclear. Germline V lookup: CDR1 LNHDA, CDR2 SQIVND (reference sequence). The V gene lost 4 bases and the J gene lost 6 bases, with 10 bases spanning the gap. This CDR3 has 13 residues.